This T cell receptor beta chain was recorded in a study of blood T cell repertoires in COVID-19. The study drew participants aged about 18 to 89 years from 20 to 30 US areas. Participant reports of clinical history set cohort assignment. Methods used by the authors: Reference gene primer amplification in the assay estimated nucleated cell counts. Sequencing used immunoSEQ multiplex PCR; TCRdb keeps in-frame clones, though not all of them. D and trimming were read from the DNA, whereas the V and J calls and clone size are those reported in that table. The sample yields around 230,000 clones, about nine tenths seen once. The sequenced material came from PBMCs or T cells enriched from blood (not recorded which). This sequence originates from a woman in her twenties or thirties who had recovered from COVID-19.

The CDR3 here is CATTPRDRDPTGELFF. For the CDR3, the DNA is TGTGCCACTACCCCCAGGGACAGGGATCCCACCGGGGAGCTGTTTTTT. The chain is built from TRBV19 and TRBJ2-2; 9 nucleotides agree with TRBD1. With 10 bases clipped from V and 4 bases from J, the junction kept 13 bases outside the gene matches. The length of the CDR3 is 16 residues. CDR1 is LNHDA, CDR2 SQIVND, per germline (reference sequence). The whole variable domain, remainder taken from reference TRBV19 and TRBJ2-2, is DGGITQSPKYLFRKEGQNVTLSCEQNLNHDAMYWYRQDPGQGLRLIYYSQIVNDFQKGDIAEGYSVSREKKESFPLTVTSAQKNPTAFYLCATTPRDRDPTGELFFGEGSRLTVL.